This TCR beta chain derives from a study of shared clonotypes between healthy human individuals. The study, taken as a whole, reports: Clonotypes shared by all four donors outscored non-shared clonotypes in generation probability.

Points on this clone: The target antigen is unknown. At the DNA level, this CDR3 is encoded by other sequences in the same sample as well.

This table comes from immunoSEQ multiplex PCR, and its TCRdb copy is limited to in-frame clones, with some not included. There are roughly 2.1 million clones in the sample; roughly 91% occur only once, and about 1.5% lies in the top ten. This CDR3 spans 15 amino acids. The V end lost 3 bases, the J end lost 0 bases, and 6 bases lay between the germline ends. Germline V gene data show CDR1 as SEHNR and CDR2 as FQNEAQ (reference sequence). CD45RO-negative cells were positively selected for CCR7, leaving out terminally differentiated effector memory CD45RA+ cells. The rearrangement joins TRBV7-9 to TRBJ2-6, with D perhaps TRBD2 (6 bases). The sample consisted of naive CD8+ T cells from PBMCs. The receptor was isolated from a man between 18 and 29 years old in good health. Some clones in this sample may be carry-over from other donors' samples. CDR3 in DNA: TGTGCCAGCAGCTTGCGGGACTCTGGGGCCAACGTCCTGACTTTC. Residues: CASSLRDSGANVLTF.